These 13 T cell receptor beta chains share one sample of origin, sequenced in a study of T cells expressing NK-cell markers (dated by TCRdb to the early 2020s). The library came from 5' RACE. TCRdb names Illumina HiSeq 2000 as the instrument used. Reprocessed by TCRdb, the reads give a single entry per CDR3 protein sequence, without DNA. The table for this sample records 400,000 to 450,000 distinct CDR3 sequences. The top ten hold approximately 6.8% of the sample. The sequenced material came from blood T cells: a sorted CD56 or NKG2C T cell subset, CD4+ or CD8+ T cells, or bulk PBMC T cells (not recorded which). These TCRs come from a woman between 18 and 75 years old in good health.

The chain joins TRBV11-2 to TRBJ2-3; lacking DNA, the TRBD2 call made by TCRdb goes unchecked. CDR1 SGHAT and CDR2 FQNNGV come from the germline V gene. This CDR3 has 19 amino acids. CDR3 amino acids: CASSLVGGGVSLRLDTQYF.

The J gene is TRBJ1-3, the V gene TRBV12-3 or TRBV12-4; TCRdb's D call of TRBD1 is untestable without DNA. The CDR3 has 14 residues. The CDR3 loop reads CASSLVDSGNTIYF.

The chain uses TRBV5-1 and TRBJ2-1; TCRdb's D call of TRBD2 is untestable without DNA. Germline CDR1 reads SGHRS; CDR2 reads YFSETQ. This CDR3 comprises 15 residues. The CDR3 protein is CASSLTSGGANEQFF.

The chain couples TRBV7-3 to TRBJ2-1. CDR1 is SGHTA and CDR2 is FQGTGA in the germline V gene. This CDR3 region has 15 residues. Here the CDR3 reads CASSRWRSTYNEQFF.

The chain carries TRBV7-8 and TRBJ2-4. The germline V gene encodes CDR1 SGHVS and CDR2 FQNEAQ. CDR3 length: 11 residues. The CDR3 sequence: CASSLGNIQYF.

The V gene is TRBV9, the J gene TRBJ2-1; the TCRdb call, TRBD1, lacks DNA for checking. Germline-derived CDR1 and CDR2 are SGDLS and YYNGEE. The CDR3 totals 13 residues. The CDR3: CASSGGRGWEQFF.

This rearrangement joins TRBV25-1 to TRBJ1-2. Germline lookup yields CDR1 MGHDK and CDR2 SYGVNS. The CDR3 is made up of 12 amino acids. Here the CDR3 reads CASSESKSFYTF.

This chain joins TRBV4-3 and TRBJ2-7; the TCRdb D gene call, TRBD1, has no DNA to confirm it. Germline CDR1 and CDR2: LGHNA and YSLEER. The CDR3 has 16 amino acids. The CDR3 protein is CASSQERDRVGDEQYF.

The CDR3 is CASNRLEGNEEAQYF. The chain links TRBV5-1 to TRBJ2-5; as DNA is missing, the TRBD2 call by TCRdb cannot be tested. This CDR3 is built from 15 residues. The germline gives CDR1 SGHRS, CDR2 YFSETQ. Complete variable domain (other parts from reference TRBV5-1 and TRBJ2-5): KAGVTQTPRYLIKTRGQQVTLSCSPISGHRSVSWYQQTPGQGLQFLFEYFSETQRNKGNFPGRFSGRQFSNSRSEMNVSTLELGDSALYLCASNRLEGNEEAQYFGPGTRLLVL.

The chain combines TRBV6-1 with TRBJ2-3; the TCRdb call, TRBD2, lacks DNA for checking. The CDR3 is 18 amino acids. The germline V gene encodes CDR1 MNHNS and CDR2 SASEGT. CDR3 region: CASRLSSGGVPSTDTQYF.

This chain joins TRBV4-3 and TRBJ2-1; TCRdb indicates TRBD1, and absent DNA this call remains unverified. The CDR3 totals 14 residues. CDR1 and CDR2 (germline): LGHNA, YSLEER. The chain's CDR3 is CASSQDRGPNEQFF.

The chain couples TRBV4-3 to TRBJ2-1; TCRdb's D call of TRBD1 is untestable without DNA. Germline lookup yields CDR1 LGHNA and CDR2 YSLEER. The CDR3 spans 15 residues. CDR3: CASSPGPGQANEQFF.

V and J are TRBV21-1 and TRBJ2-1; the D call of TRBD1 rests on TCRdb alone, since no DNA is present to check it. TRBV21-1 is flagged as a pseudogene. CDR3 length: 13 residues. CDR3 sequence: CATKHNRDNEQFF.